Shown below are 11 T cell receptor beta chains from a single sample sequenced in a study of memory CD4+ T cells and cytomegalovirus serostatus. The sort gate was single viable CD3+CD4+CD8-CD45RO+ cells for memory CD4+ T cells. TCRdb keeps only in-frame clones here, not all; method: immunoSEQ multiplex PCR. This table has roughly 60,000 clones, approximately 77% appearing once. The specimen sequenced was memory CD4+ T cells from blood. The receptor source for this set is an adult in good health and CMV-seronegative.

The chain recombines TRBV6-1 with TRBJ2-1; D unclear. The germline V gene encodes CDR1 MNHNS and CDR2 SASEGT. The V and J ends lost 8 bases and 0 bases respectively, with 11 bases between them. This CDR3 has 14 residues. CDR3 amino acids: CASLEPVSYNEQFF. CDR3 DNA: TGTGCCAGCTTAGAGCCAGTCTCCTACAATGAGCAGTTCTTC.

This sequence joins TRBV29-1 and TRBJ1-2; 9 nucleotides match TRBD1. CDR3 length: 19 residues. Trimming cost V 3 bases and J 3 bases; bases outside gene matches: 20. From germline, CDR1 is SQVTM and CDR2 ANQGSEA. The DNA of the CDR3 is TGCAGCGTTGACAGCCCATCGGGACAGGGTTTTGGGTTCGACTATGGCTACACCTTC. It is translated as CSVDSPSGQGFGFDYGYTF.

This rearrangement joins TRBV11-3 to TRBJ2-1; 10 nucleotides align to TRBD2. V gave up 5 bases and J gave up 4 bases; unmatched junction bases: 5. Germline V CDR1 and CDR2: SGHNT, YENEEA. There are 15 residues in the CDR3. CDR3 amino acids: CASSQTSGQYNEQFF. DNA for the CDR3: TGTGCCAGCAGCCAGACTAGCGGGCAATACAATGAGCAGTTCTTC.

This sequence joins TRBV25-1 and TRBJ2-7, with a possible D match to TRBD2 (5 bases). The V gene lost 2 bases and the J gene lost 1 base, with 12 bases spanning the gap. This CDR3 has 15 amino acids. The germline CDR1 and CDR2 sequences are MGHDK and SYGVNS. The CDR3 is CASSEPRTGSYEQYF. The CDR3 DNA is TGTGCCAGCAGTGAACCTCGGACGGGATCCTACGAGCAGTACTTC.

Comments on this clone: The same CDR3 also results from other DNA sequences found in this sample. The V and J genes are TRBV18 and TRBJ2-7, with 9 nucleotides matching TRBD1. CDR1 and CDR2 from the germline V gene are KGHSH and LQKENI. V was clipped by 0 bases and J by 2 bases; unmatched bases: 2. The CDR3 spans 15 residues. CDR3 amino acids: CASSPPGQGTYEQYF. Written as DNA, the CDR3 is TGTGCCAGCTCACCACCGGGACAGGGAACCTACGAGCAGTACTTC.

Only a few counts were recorded for this clone. V usage is TRBV6-5 and J usage is TRBJ2-7; TRBD2 matches 7 bases. The CDR3 runs to 16 residues. V was clipped by 0 bases and J by 4 bases; unmatched bases: 9. CDR1 is MNHEY, CDR2 SVGAGI, per germline. CDR3 region: CASSYSTSPIFYEQYF. The CDR3 nucleotides read TGTGCCAGCAGTTACTCGACTAGCCCGATCTTTTACGAGCAGTACTTC.

Only one count was recorded for this clone. The CDR3 bases are TGTGCCAGCAGTGAAATGGGACAGGGGCATTACAATGAGCAGTTCTTC. This translates into CASSEMGQGHYNEQFF. The chain carries TRBV25-1 and TRBJ2-1, with TRBD1 matching 10 bases. Germline V gene lookup returns CDR1 MGHDK and CDR2 SYGVNS. The CDR3 sequence is 16 residues long. J was trimmed by 4 bases and V by 2 bases; bases with no gene match: 5. Full variable domain (remainder filled in from reference TRBV25-1 and TRBJ2-1): EADIYQTPRYLVIGTGKKITLECSQTMGHDKMYWYQQDPGMELHLIHYSYGVNSTEKGDLSSESTVSRIRTEHFPLTLESARPSHTSQYLCASSEMGQGHYNEQFFGPGTRLTVL.

The chain employs TRBV4-2 and TRBJ1-1, with TRBD1 matching 8 bases. V lost 2 bases and J lost 4; bases outside the gene matches: 9. This CDR3 is built from 16 residues. Germline V gene data show CDR1 as LGHNA and CDR2 as YNFKEQ. This chain's CDR3 is CASSQPTGRGLTEAFF. The CDR3 nucleotides are TGTGCCAGCAGCCAACCCACTGGCAGGGGGCTCACTGAAGCTTTCTTT.

Relative to its sample, this clone is medium-sized. The rearrangement joins TRBV10-3 to TRBJ1-1; TRBD1 matches at 8 bases. The ends lost 5 bases at V and 5 bases at J; junction bases unmatched: 7. CDR1 is ENHRY and CDR2 is SYGVKD in the germline V gene. This CDR3 is built from 14 residues. The CDR3 loop is CAISLDRAATEAFF. The CDR3 coding sequence is TGTGCCATCAGTCTGGACAGGGCCGCTACTGAAGCTTTCTTT.

This chain joins TRBV29-1 and TRBJ2-3; TRBD2 agrees at 9 bases. The germline gives CDR1 SQVTM, CDR2 ANQGSEA. Germline trimming cut 5 bases from V and 4 bases from J; bases unmatched to any gene: 13. The length of the CDR3 is 16 residues. CDR3 bases: TGCAGCGTTCCAGTGGGGGGTAGCGGGAGCCCAGATACGCAGTATTTT. It specifies CSVPVGGSGSPDTQYF.

The chain recombines TRBV10-3 with TRBJ2-4; D gene ambiguous. Germline CDR1 ENHRY, CDR2 SYGVKD. Trimming left V 2 bases short and J 3 bases short, with 8 bases between. The CDR3 has 14 amino acids. For the CDR3, the DNA is TGTGCCATCAGTGAGGGTGGAAACAAAAACATTCAGTACTTC. Amino acids: CAISEGGNKNIQYF.